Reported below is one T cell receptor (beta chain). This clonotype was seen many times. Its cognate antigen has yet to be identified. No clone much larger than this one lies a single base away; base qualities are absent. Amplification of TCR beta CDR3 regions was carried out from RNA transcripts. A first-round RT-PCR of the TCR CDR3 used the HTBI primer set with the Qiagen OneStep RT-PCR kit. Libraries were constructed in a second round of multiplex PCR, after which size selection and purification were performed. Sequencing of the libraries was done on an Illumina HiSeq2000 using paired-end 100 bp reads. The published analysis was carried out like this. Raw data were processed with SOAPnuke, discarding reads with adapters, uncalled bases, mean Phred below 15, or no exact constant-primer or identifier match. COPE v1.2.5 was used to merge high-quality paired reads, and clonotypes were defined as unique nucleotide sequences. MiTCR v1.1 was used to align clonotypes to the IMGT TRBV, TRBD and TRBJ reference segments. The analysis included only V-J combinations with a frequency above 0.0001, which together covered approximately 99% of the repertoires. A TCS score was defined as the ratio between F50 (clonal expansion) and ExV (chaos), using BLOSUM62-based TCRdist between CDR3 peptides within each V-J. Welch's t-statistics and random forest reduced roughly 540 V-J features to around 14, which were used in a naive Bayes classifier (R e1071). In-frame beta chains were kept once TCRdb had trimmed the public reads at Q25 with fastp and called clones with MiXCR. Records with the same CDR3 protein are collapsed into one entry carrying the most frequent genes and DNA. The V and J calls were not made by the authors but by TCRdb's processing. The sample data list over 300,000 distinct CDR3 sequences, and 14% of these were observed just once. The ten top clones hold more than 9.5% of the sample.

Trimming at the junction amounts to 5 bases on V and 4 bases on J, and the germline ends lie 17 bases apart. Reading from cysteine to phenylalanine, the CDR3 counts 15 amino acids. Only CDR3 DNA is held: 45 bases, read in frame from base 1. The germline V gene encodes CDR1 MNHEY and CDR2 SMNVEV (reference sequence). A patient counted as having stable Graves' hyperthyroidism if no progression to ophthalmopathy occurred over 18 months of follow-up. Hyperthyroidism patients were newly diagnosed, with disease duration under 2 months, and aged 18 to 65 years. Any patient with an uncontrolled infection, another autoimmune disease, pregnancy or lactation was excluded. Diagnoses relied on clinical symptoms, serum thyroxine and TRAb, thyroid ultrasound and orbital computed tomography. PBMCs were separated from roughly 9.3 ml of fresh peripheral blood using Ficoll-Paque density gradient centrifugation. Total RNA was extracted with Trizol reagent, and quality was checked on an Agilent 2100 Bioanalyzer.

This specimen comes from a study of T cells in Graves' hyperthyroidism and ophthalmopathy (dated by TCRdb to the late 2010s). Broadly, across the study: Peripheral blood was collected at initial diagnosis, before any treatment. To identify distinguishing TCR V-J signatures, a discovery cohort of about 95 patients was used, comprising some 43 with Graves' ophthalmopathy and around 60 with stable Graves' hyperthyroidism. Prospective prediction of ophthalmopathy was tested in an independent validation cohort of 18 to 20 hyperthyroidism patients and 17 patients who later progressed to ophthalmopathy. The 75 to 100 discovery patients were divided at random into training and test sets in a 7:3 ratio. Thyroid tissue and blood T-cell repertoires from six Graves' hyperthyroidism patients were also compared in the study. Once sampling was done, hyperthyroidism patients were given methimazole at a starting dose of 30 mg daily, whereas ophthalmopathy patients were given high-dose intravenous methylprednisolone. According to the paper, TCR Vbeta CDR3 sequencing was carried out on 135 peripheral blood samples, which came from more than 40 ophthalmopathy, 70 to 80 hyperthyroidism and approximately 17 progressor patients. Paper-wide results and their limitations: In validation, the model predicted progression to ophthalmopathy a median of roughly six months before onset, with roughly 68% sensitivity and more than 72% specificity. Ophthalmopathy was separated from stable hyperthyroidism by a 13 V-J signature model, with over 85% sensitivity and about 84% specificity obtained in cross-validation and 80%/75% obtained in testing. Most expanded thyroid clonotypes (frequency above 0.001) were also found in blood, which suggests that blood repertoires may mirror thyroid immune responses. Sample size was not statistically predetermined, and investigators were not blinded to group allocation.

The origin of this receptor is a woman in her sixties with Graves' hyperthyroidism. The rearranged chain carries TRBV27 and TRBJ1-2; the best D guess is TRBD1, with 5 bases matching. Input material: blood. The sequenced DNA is TGTGCCAGCAGTCCACGGGACTGGTCCCTCTATGGCTACACCTTC. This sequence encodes CASSPRDWSLYGYTF.